The source of this TCR beta chain is a study of cytotoxic CD8 clonotypes in ibrutinib-treated CLL. Depth targeted 1 in 200,000 to 1 in 1 million T cells, averaging approximately 9.3x coverage per clonotype. Sequencing used immunoSEQ multiplex PCR; TCRdb keeps in-frame clones, though not all of them. The sample contains approximately 22,000 clones, about 68% of which appear only once. The V gene's germline CDR1 is MNHEY and CDR2 SMNVEV (reference sequence). Trimming removed 2 bases from V and 4 bases from J, with 12 bases in between. The CDR3 covers 15 residues. The source was PBMCs, collected before ibrutinib treatment. This chain connects TRBV27 to TRBJ1-5; D might be TRBD1 (5 bases). This clonotype was obtained from a human donor with chronic lymphocytic leukemia. In DNA, the CDR3 is TGTGCCAGCAGTTTAAGTCAGGGTGGAAATCAGCCCCAGCATTTT. This codes for CASSLSQGGNQPQHF.